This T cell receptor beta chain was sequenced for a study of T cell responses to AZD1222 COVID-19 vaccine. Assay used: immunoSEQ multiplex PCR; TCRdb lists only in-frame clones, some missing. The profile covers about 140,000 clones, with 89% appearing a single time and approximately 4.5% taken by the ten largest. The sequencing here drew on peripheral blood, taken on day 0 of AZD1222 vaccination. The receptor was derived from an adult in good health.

The CDR3 DNA follows: TGTGCCAGCAGTGACTCTAAGGAGCGGGGGATCGGGGAGCTGTTTTTT. Amino acids: CASSDSKERGIGELFF. This rearrangement joins TRBV6-4 to TRBJ2-2; 8 bases fit TRBD2. This CDR3 has 16 amino acids. After removal of 0 bases from V and 7 bases from J, the junction contained 7 bases not matched to a gene. Germline V lookup: CDR1 MRHNA, CDR2 SNTAGT.